This T cell receptor beta chain was identified during a study of blood T cells in healthy people across ages. The germline V and J ends were trimmed by 6 bases and 3 bases, with 17 bases remaining between them. In germline, CDR1 is KGHSH, CDR2 LQKENI. The CDR3 spans 15 residues. Primed by a sample-barcoded 5' primer and a J-beta primer mix, a second PCR proceeded for 7 to 11 cycles. One entry per CDR3 protein results from TCRdb running MiXCR on the 5' RACE reads. The sample lists 1.5 million to 2 million distinct CDR3 sequences; approximately 39% were seen once. The chain couples TRBV18 to TRBJ1-1, with D perhaps TRBD1 (5 bases). This TCR was recovered from a human donor in good health. Source material: blood. In DNA, the CDR3 is TGTGCCAGCTCCCCCCTCATTGGGGGGGACACTGAAGCTTTCTTT. It codes for CASSPLIGGDTEAFF.